The next 6 T cell receptor beta chains were all read from a single sample in a study of T cells after yellow fever vaccination. Each CDR3 protein is one row after TCRdb ran MiXCR on the 5' RACE reads. The table lists approximately 580,000 distinct CDR3 sequences, about 17% of them singletons. The starting material was PBMCs, obtained about 5 days after the first yellow fever vaccination. The source is a man aged 18 to 29 who received the YFV17D yellow fever vaccine.

This clonotype was seen a handful of times. The rearrangement links TRBV6-5 to TRBJ2-2; D tentatively fits TRBD1 or TRBD2 (5 bases each). Trimming took off 1 base at V and 7 bases at J, with 13 bases between the two ends. The length of the CDR3 is 15 residues. Germline V lookup: CDR1 MNHEY, CDR2 SVGAGI. The CDR3 region is CASSYWDPHNGELFF. The DNA for the CDR3 is TGTGCCAGCAGTTACTGGGACCCTCATAACGGGGAGCTGTTTTTT.

This clonotype was found a few times. The rearrangement joins TRBV7-9 to TRBJ1-1, with D hard to call. Germline V CDR1 and CDR2: SEHNR, FQNEAQ (reference sequence). Trimming took off 5 bases at V and 11 bases at J, with 15 bases between the two ends. CDR3 length equals 12 residues. CDR3 protein: CASSRPDGRAFF. For the CDR3, the DNA is TGTGCCAGCAGCCGACCGGACGGGAGGGCTTTCTTT.

The chain is built from TRBV2 and TRBJ1-6; no clear D. This CDR3 spans 12 amino acids. Trimming stripped 6 bases from V and 8 bases from J, with 8 bases between. CDR1 is SNHLY, CDR2 FYNNEI, per germline. The CDR3 bases are TGTGCCAGCAGATATGGGGATTCACCCCTCCACTTT. It translates to CASRYGDSPLHF.

This clonotype was counted between two and nine times. The V call is TRBV9, the J call TRBJ2-7; no definite D call. The V and J ends lost 0 bases and 5 bases respectively, with 15 bases between them. Germline CDR1 SGDLS, CDR2 YYNGEE. The CDR3 covers 15 residues. CDR3 DNA: TGTGCCAGCAGCGTAGCGTGGGGTGCCTTGAACGAGCAGTACTTC. Its protein is CASSVAWGALNEQYF.

The chain is built from TRBV19 and TRBJ1-3; unclear D gene. The germline gives CDR1 LNHDA, CDR2 SQIVND (reference sequence). This CDR3 spans 15 amino acids. V was clipped by 2 bases and J by 3 bases, with 11 bases between them. The CDR3 spells CASSILYQSGNTIYF. CDR3 coding DNA: TGTGCCAGTAGTATACTGTACCAAAGTGGAAACACCATATATTTT.

V usage is TRBV19 and J usage is TRBJ2-1; TRBD2 aligns across 8 bases. This CDR3 has 15 amino acids. The V gene end was trimmed by 5 bases and the J gene end by 5 bases; junction bases not matched to a gene: 8. Germline V lookup: CDR1 LNHDA, CDR2 SQIVND (reference sequence). CDR3 sequence (DNA): TGTGCCAGTAGTGCAACCGGGACTAGTCACAATGAGCAGTTCTTC. Translating gives CASSATGTSHNEQFF.